The clone carrying this T cell receptor beta chain was seen at least ten times. The data originate from a study of regulatory T cells in long-lasting Graves disease. Time point described: newly diagnosed GD, antithyroid drugs for less than 3 months. Scientists built the TCR library using RNA that was extracted from PBMCs. Arm-PCR of CDR3 regions and iRepertoire HTBI primers were used to build TCR beta libraries. MiXCR, run by TCRdb on the multiplex PCR reads, gives a single entry per CDR3 protein. The sample includes about 620,000 distinct CDR3 sequences, approximately 15% of them seen just once. Germline values: CDR1 DFQATT, CDR2 SNEGSKA (reference sequence). V was pared by 6 bases and J by 6 bases, with 18 bases between. The CDR3 is 14 residues long. This sample was also put to use in a study of T cells in Graves' hyperthyroidism and ophthalmopathy. Per that study: Together with thyroid ultrasound, orbital computed tomography, serum thyroxine and TRAb, clinical symptoms were used for diagnoses.

This clonotype originated in a woman aged 25 to 45 with Graves disease. Material: peripheral blood mononuclear cells (PBMCs), obtained at new diagnosis, from a patient treated with antithyroid drugs. V usage is TRBV20-1 and J usage is TRBJ2-1, with D unresolved. The DNA for the CDR3 is TGCAGTGCCGTCAGAGGAAACTTGGGCAATGAGCAGTTCTTC. Translation: CSAVRGNLGNEQFF.